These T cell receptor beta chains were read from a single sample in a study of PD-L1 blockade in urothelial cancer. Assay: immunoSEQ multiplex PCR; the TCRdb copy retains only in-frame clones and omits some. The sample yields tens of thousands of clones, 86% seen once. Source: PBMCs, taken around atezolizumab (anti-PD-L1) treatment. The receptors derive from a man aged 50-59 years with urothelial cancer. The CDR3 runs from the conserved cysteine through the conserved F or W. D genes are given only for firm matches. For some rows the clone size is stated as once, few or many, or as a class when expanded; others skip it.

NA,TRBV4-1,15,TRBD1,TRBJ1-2,TGCGCCAGCAGCCAAGAGGGACAGGTTGGAAGTGGCTACACCTTC,CASSQEGQVGSGYTF
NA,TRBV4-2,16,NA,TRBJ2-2,TGTGCCAGCAGCCGAGAAACCGGGCTAGCCCCCGGGGAGCTGTTTTTT,CASSRETGLAPGELFF
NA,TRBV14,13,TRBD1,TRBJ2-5,TGTGCCAGCAGCCAATACAGGGGAGAGACCCAGTACTTC,CASSQYRGETQYF
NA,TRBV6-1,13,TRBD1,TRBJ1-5,TGTGCCAGCGAAGGGACAGGCAATCAGCCCCAGCATTTT,CASEGTGNQPQHF
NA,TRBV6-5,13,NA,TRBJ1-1,TGTGCCAGCACCCCTAGGGGGAACACTGAAGCTTTCTTT,CASTPRGNTEAFF
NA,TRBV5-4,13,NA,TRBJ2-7,TGTGCCAGCAGCTTGGGCAGATCCTACGAGCAGTACTTC,CASSLGRSYEQYF
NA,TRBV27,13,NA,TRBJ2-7,TGTGCCAGCAGTCCGTTTATCTCCTACGAGCAGTACTTC,CASSPFISYEQYF
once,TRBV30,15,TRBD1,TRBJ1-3,TGTGCCTGGAGGGTACAGGGGGCATCTGGAAACACCATATATTTT,CAWRVQGASGNTIYF
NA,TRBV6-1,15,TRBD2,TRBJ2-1,TGTGCCAGCAGTGTGGAGGCGGGGGTCTACAATGAGCAGTTCTTC,CASSVEAGVYNEQFF
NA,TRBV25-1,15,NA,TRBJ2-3,TGTGCCAGCAGTGCCCCAGGGATCCTGGTAGATACGCAGTATTTT,CASSAPGILVDTQYF
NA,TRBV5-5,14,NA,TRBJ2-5,TGTGCCAGCAGCTTGGGGGGCTACCAAGAGACCCAGTACTTC,CASSLGGYQETQYF
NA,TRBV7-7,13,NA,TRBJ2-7,TGTGCTAGCAGCCGAGGAGGTACCTACGAGCAGTACTTC,CASSRGGTYEQYF
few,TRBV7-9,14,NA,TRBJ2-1,TGTGCCAGCAGCTGGGGGCGGGCCAACAATGAGCAGTTCTTC,CASSWGRANNEQFF
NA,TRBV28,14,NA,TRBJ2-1,TGTGCCAGCAGTGTCCAAGGGGGAAGGGATGAGCAGTTCTTC,CASSVQGGRDEQFF
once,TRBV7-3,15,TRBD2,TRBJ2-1,TGTGCCAGCAGCGCGACTAGCGGGATCGGAGGTGAGCAGTTCTTC,CASSATSGIGGEQFF
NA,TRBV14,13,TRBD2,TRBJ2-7,TGTGCCAGCAGCCTCCTACAGCGGGAAGAGCAGTACTTC,CASSLLQREEQYF
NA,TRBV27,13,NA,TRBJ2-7,TGTGCCAGCAGCCTGAAGCCCTACTACGAGCAGTACTTC,CASSLKPYYEQYF
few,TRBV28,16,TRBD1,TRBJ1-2,TGTGCCAGCAATTCCCTGGGACAGGGGCGAGACTATGGCTACACCTTC,CASNSLGQGRDYGYTF
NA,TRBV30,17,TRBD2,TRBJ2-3,TGTGCCTGGAGTGTCCTCCGGACTAGCGGGAGGGTCGATACGCAGTATTTT,CAWSVLRTSGRVDTQYF
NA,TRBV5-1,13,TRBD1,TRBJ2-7,TGCGCCAGCAGCTATGGACAGGGACAGGAGCAGTACTTC,CASSYGQGQEQYF
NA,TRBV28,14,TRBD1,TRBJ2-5,TGTGCCAGCAGTGCGGGGGACAGGGTCGAGACCCAGTACTTC,CASSAGDRVETQYF
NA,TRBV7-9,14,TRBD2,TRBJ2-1,TGTGCCGGCGCGACTAGCGGACGCAGGAATGAGCAGTTCTTC,CAGATSGRRNEQFF